This T cell receptor beta chain was captured in a study of T cells in Graves' hyperthyroidism and ophthalmopathy (dated by TCRdb to about 2019). Regarding the research as a whole: To identify distinguishing TCR V-J signatures, a discovery cohort of around 98 patients was used, comprising under 45 with Graves' ophthalmopathy and 57 with stable Graves' hyperthyroidism. An independent validation cohort of around 20 hyperthyroidism patients and 15 or so patients who later progressed to ophthalmopathy tested prospective prediction of ophthalmopathy. The roughly 100 discovery patients were randomly divided into training and test sets at a 7:3 ratio. In addition, the study compared T-cell repertoires in thyroid tissue and in blood from roughly six Graves' hyperthyroidism patients. Once sampling was done, hyperthyroidism patients were given methimazole at a starting dose of 30 mg daily, whereas ophthalmopathy patients were given high-dose intravenous methylprednisolone. TCR Vbeta CDR3 sequencing of 140 or so peripheral blood samples (more than 40 ophthalmopathy, over 70 hyperthyroidism and around 17 progressor patients) is reported in the paper.

V lost 4 bases and J lost 3 bases; the stretch between them is 9 bases long. From its cysteine to its phenylalanine, the CDR3 spans 13 amino acids. The CDR3 DNA has 39 bases and is translated from base 1. The germline V gene sets CDR1 to SGHDN and CDR2 to FVKESK. The paper as a whole reports these results and caveats: Most expanded thyroid clonotypes (frequency above 0.001) were also found in blood, which suggests that blood repertoires may mirror thyroid immune responses. Sample size was not statistically predetermined, and blinding of investigators to group allocation was not performed. In validation, the model predicted progression to ophthalmopathy with 60% to 71% sensitivity and around 72% specificity, a median of approximately 6.5 months before onset. Ophthalmopathy was separated from stable hyperthyroidism by a 13 V-J signature model, with around 88% sensitivity and 81% to 83% specificity obtained in cross-validation and 80%/75% obtained in testing.

Patients with uncontrolled infections, other autoimmune diseases, pregnancy or lactation were excluded. Diagnoses were established on the basis of clinical symptoms, serum thyroxine and TRAb, thyroid ultrasound, and orbital computed tomography. Total RNA was extracted with Trizol reagent, and quality was checked on an Agilent 2100 Bioanalyzer. Amplification of TCR beta CDR3 regions was carried out from RNA transcripts. A first-round RT-PCR of the TCR CDR3 used the HTBI primer set with the Qiagen OneStep RT-PCR kit. Libraries were constructed in a second round of multiplex PCR, after which size selection and purification were performed. Sequencing of the libraries was done on an Illumina HiSeq2000 using paired-end 100 bp reads. Per the authors' processing: SOAPnuke was used to process the raw data, removing reads that contained adapters or uncalled bases, had a mean Phred below 15, or lacked an exact match to the constant primer or identifier. COPE v1.2.5 was used to merge high-quality paired reads, and clonotypes were defined as unique nucleotide sequences. Clonotypes were aligned to IMGT TRBV, TRBD and TRBJ reference segments using MiTCR v1.1. Analysis was restricted to V-J combinations with a frequency above 0.0001, which covered roughly 99% of repertoires. The TCS score was defined as F50 (clonal expansion) divided by E x V (chaos), with BLOSUM62-based TCRdist calculated between CDR3 peptides within each V-J. Welch's t-statistics and random forest reduced fewer than 550 V-J features to 13, which were used in a naive Bayes classifier (R e1071). The similarity between thyroid and blood repertoires was quantified using the Morisita-Horn index. Using fastp at Q25 and MiXCR, TCRdb reprocessed the public reads and kept productive beta chains. Rows with a matching CDR3 protein are joined into one entry that keeps the most common DNA and genes. The authors' filters were not applied to this entry. The sample table shows 600,000 to 700,000 distinct CDR3 sequences, and roughly 46% are seen once. The ten most abundant clones make up roughly 6.5% of the sample.

As to this clonotype: Its antigen has not been determined. Base qualities are not at hand, and no much larger clone is one base apart.

The clonotype originates from an adult man with Graves' disease, either hyperthyroidism or ophthalmopathy (not recorded which). Sequencing was carried out using peripheral blood or thyroid tissue (not recorded which). The rearranged chain carries TRBV14 and TRBJ1-1, with the D gene not clear enough to name. The bases read TGTGCCAGCAGCCCAGTGGCGGACACTGAAGCTTTCTTT. Translated, this gives CASSPVADTEAFF.